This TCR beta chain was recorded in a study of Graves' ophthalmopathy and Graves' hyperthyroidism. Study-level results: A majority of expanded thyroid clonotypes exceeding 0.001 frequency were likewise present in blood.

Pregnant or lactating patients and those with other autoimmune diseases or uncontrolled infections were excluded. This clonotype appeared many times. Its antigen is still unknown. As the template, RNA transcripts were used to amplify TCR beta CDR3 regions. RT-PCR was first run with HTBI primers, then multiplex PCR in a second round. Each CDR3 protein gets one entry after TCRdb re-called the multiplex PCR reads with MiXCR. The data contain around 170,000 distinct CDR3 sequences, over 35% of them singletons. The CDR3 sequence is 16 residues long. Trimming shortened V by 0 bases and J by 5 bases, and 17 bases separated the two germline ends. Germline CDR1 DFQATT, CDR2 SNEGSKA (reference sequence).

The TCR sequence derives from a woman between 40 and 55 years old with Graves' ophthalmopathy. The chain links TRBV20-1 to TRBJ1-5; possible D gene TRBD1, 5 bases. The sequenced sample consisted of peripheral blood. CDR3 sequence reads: CSARDGGSNLHQPQHF. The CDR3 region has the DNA TGCAGTGCTAGAGATGGGGGGTCTAACTTGCATCAGCCCCAGCATTTT.